In this sample, the clone carrying this T cell receptor (beta chain) turned up many times. Its specificity is not known. The length of the CDR3 is 15 residues. Germline-derived CDR1 and CDR2 are DFQATT and SNEGSKA (reference sequence). The V end lost 0 bases, the J end lost 0 bases, and 9 bases lay between the germline ends. This sample was taken from a study of T cells in Graves' hyperthyroidism and ophthalmopathy. Study-level points and caveats: Most clonotypes expanded in thyroid above 0.001 were likewise present in blood.

Amplified TCR beta CDR3 regions derived from RNA transcripts. Initially, a first-round RT-PCR of the TCR CDR3 employed the HTBI primer set. In TCRdb, the multiplex PCR reads were re-called with MiXCR into one record per CDR3 protein. This table has about 700,000 distinct CDR3 sequences, approximately 14% appearing once. Sequenced material: blood. The chain recombines TRBV20-1 with TRBJ2-1, with D unresolved. The clonotype was recovered from a woman in her late teens or twenties with Graves' hyperthyroidism. This chain's CDR3 is CSARDYDSSYNEQFF. DNA of the CDR3: TGCAGTGCTAGAGATTACGATTCCTCCTACAATGAGCAGTTCTTC.